The entry below describes one TCR beta chain. As yet, its antigen is unknown. The data stem from a study of CD8+ T cells in alopecia areata. Study outcomes and limitations: The study found higher clonality in lesional than normal scalp, especially in alopecia totalis/universalis. Resident alphabeta T-cell populations of normal skin are likewise subject to sequencing in scalp samples.

Isolation of CD4+ and CD8+ T cells from PBMCs was achieved by sorting. V shed 5 bases, J shed 3 bases, and the junction held 10 bases outside the gene matches. The CDR3 spans 15 residues. Germline V gene data show CDR1 as SQVTM and CDR2 as ANQGSEA. The authors extracted RNA and reverse transcribed it into cDNA as the sequencing template. Profiled with immunoSEQ multiplex PCR; TCRdb holds only in-frame clones, not every one. The sample lists roughly 200,000 clones; around 50% were seen once. The gene calls are TRBV29-1 and TRBJ1-2, with TRBD1 identical over 9 bases. Sequencing was done on a sample of CD8+ T cells sorted from blood. The receptor comes from a human donor in good health. CDR3 in amino acids: CSVSERTGVDYGYTF. The CDR3 DNA sequence: TGCAGCGTTTCCGAACGGACAGGGGTAGACTATGGCTACACCTTC.